These 21 T cell receptor beta chains came from one sample sequenced in a study of blood T cell repertoires in COVID-19. Using immunoSEQ multiplex PCR, the repertoire was profiled, and TCRdb retains in-frame clones only, with some absent. Of 200,000 to 300,000 clones listed, roughly 82% are singletons. The sequencing input was peripheral blood. The receptors were gathered from a woman in her sixties or seventies with acute or convalescent COVID-19.

This chain links TRBV6-6 with TRBJ1-2; no clear D gene. The germline V gene encodes CDR1 MNHNY and CDR2 SVGAGI (reference sequence). CDR3 length: 16 residues. The V gene lost 2 bases and the J gene lost 0 bases, with 13 bases spanning the gap. CDR3 sequence (DNA): TGTGCCAGCAGTTACAGCACGGGTCGAGCTAACTATGGCTACACCTTC. This translates into CASSYSTGRANYGYTF.

The J gene is TRBJ2-7, the V gene TRBV19; tentatively, D is TRBD2 (6 bases). There are 13 residues in the CDR3. CDR1 and CDR2 from the germline V gene are LNHDA and SQIVND (reference sequence). The ends were cut back, 7 bases at V and 2 bases at J, with 12 bases in the middle. DNA of the CDR3: TGTGCCAGTAACGCGGGGATCACCTACGAGCAGTACTTC. This encodes CASNAGITYEQYF.

The CDR3 DNA follows: TGTGCCAGCAGCCGCTATTCGGCTAGCGGGGGCCGATACAATGAGCAGTTCTTC. It codes for CASSRYSASGGRYNEQFF. The rearrangement links TRBV14 to TRBJ2-1, with 10 bases that match TRBD2. Trimming took 4 bases from V and 4 from J; bases not matched to a gene: 13. Germline V gene lookup returns CDR1 SGHDN and CDR2 FVKESK. The CDR3 has 18 amino acids. Using reference TRBV14 and TRBJ2-1 for the parts outside the CDR3, the full variable domain is EAGVTQFPSHSVIEKGQTVTLRCDPISGHDNLYWYRRVMGKEIKFLLHFVKESKQDESGMPNNRFLAERTGGTYSTLKVQPAELEDSGVYFCASSRYSASGGRYNEQFFGPGTRLTVL.

The V gene is TRBV11-2, the J gene TRBJ1-1; 9 bases align to TRBD1. This CDR3 spans 14 amino acids. The V gene end was trimmed by 5 bases and the J gene end by 6 bases; junction bases not matched to a gene: 7. Germline V gene data show CDR1 as SGHAT and CDR2 as FQNNGV. In DNA form, the CDR3 reads TGTGCCAGCAGCCCCAGACAGGGGGTGGCTGAAGCTTTCTTT. Translated: CASSPRQGVAEAFF.

This chain connects TRBV6-2 or TRBV6-3 to TRBJ2-7, with 10 bases lining up with TRBD2. This CDR3 contains 14 residues. Germline V gene data show CDR1 as MNHEY and CDR2 as SVGEGT. The trim removed 5 bases at V and 6 bases at J, leaving 7 bases unmatched. CDR3 DNA sequence: TGTGCCAGCAGTAGGAGCGGGGGGGCCGCCGAGCAGTACTTC. Its translation: CASSRSGGAAEQYF.

This clone was detected a few times. The V and J genes are TRBV20-1 and TRBJ2-7; D possibly corresponds to TRBD1 (5 bases). The ends were cut back, 3 bases at V and 3 bases at J, with 9 bases in the middle. Germline V gene sequence: CDR1 DFQATT, CDR2 SNEGSKA (reference sequence). The CDR3 sequence is 12 residues long. The CDR3 region has the DNA TGCAGTGCTAGTAGCAGGGACTACGAGCAGTACTTC. Translation: CSASSRDYEQYF.

CDR3 in amino acids: CASSPGTALFYGYTF. CDR3 coding DNA: TGTGCCAGCTCACCGGGGACAGCCCTCTTCTATGGCTACACCTTC. V gene TRBV18 combines with J gene TRBJ1-2; 7 bases map to TRBD1. V lost 3 bases, J lost 4 bases, and 8 bases stayed unmatched. The length of the CDR3 is 15 residues. CDR1 and CDR2 (germline): KGHSH, LQKENI.

V and J are TRBV4-3 and TRBJ1-2; maybe TRBD1 (5 bases). V dropped 1 base and J dropped 1 base, with 16 bases sitting between them. In germline, CDR1 is LGHNA, CDR2 YSLEER. CDR3 length: 17 residues. The CDR3 DNA reads TGCGCCAGCAGCCAAGGATTGGGGACTACTGATAACTATGGCTACACCTTC. It yields the protein CASSQGLGTTDNYGYTF.

V usage is TRBV7-2 and J usage is TRBJ2-1, with 11 bases aligning to TRBD2. CDR1 and CDR2 from the germline V gene are SGHTA and FQGNSA. Trimming removed 4 bases from V and 1 base from J; junction bases left unmatched: 6. This CDR3 is 17 amino acids long. The CDR3 spells CASSSLLAGVSYNEQFF. DNA of the CDR3: TGTGCCAGCAGCTCCCTACTAGCGGGGGTTTCCTACAATGAGCAGTTCTTC. The complete variable domain, with remaining parts taken from reference TRBV7-2 and TRBJ2-1, reads GAGVSQSPSNKVTEKGKDVELRCDPISGHTALYWYRQSLGQGLEFLIYFQGNSAPDKSGLPSDRFSAERTGGSVSTLTIQRTQQEDSAVYLCASSSLLAGVSYNEQFFGPGTRLTVL.

This clone occurred a few times. J is TRBJ1-2 and V is TRBV28; the D gene is possibly TRBD1 (6 bases). Per the germline V gene, CDR1 is MDHEN and CDR2 is SYDVKM. The CDR3 loop spans 14 amino acids. V lost 6 bases to trimming and J lost 4 bases, with 15 bases between them. As DNA, the CDR3 is TGTGCCAGCAGCATAGATACAGGGACCTATGGCTACACCTTC. Translation: CASSIDTGTYGYTF.

The rearrangement links TRBV19 to TRBJ1-2; 7 bases match TRBD1. In germline, CDR1 is LNHDA, CDR2 SQIVND (reference sequence). Trimming at V came to 9 bases and at J to 4 bases, leaving 5 bases not matched to a gene. The CDR3 is 12 amino acids. This CDR3 is CASWDSPYGYTF. The DNA of the CDR3 is TGTGCCAGCTGGGACAGCCCCTATGGCTACACCTTC.

V is TRBV9 and J is TRBJ1-1; D gene uncertain. Looked up from germline, CDR1 is SGDLS and CDR2 is YYNGEE. This CDR3 has 13 amino acids. Deletions cut 0 bases from V and 6 bases from J, with 9 bases between. The CDR3 DNA is TGTGCCAGCAGCGTAGGAGTCCAGGCTGAAGCTTTCTTT. Translated, it gives CASSVGVQAEAFF.

V gene TRBV11-2 combines with J gene TRBJ1-2, with 8 nucleotides matching TRBD1. Unmatched junction bases numbered 4, after V lost 3 bases and J lost 4 bases. Germline V lookup: CDR1 SGHAT, CDR2 FQNNGV. The CDR3 spans 14 residues. CDR3 coding DNA: TGTGCCAGCAGCTTGGCAGGGGGCAGCTATGGCTACACCTTC. It is translated as CASSLAGGSYGYTF.

The rearrangement joins TRBV7-9 to TRBJ1-2, with TRBD1 identical over 9 bases. V lost 5 bases to trimming and J lost 4 bases; unmatched junction nucleotides: 8. Germline V gene lookup returns CDR1 SEHNR and CDR2 FQNEAQ (reference sequence). The CDR3 is made up of 15 amino acids. The CDR3 is CASSNPGTGSYGYTF. The CDR3 DNA sequence: TGTGCCAGCAGCAACCCCGGGACAGGGAGCTATGGCTACACCTTC.

The table lists this clone with a count of one. The V and J genes are TRBV4-2 and TRBJ1-4; D possibly corresponds to TRBD1 (5 bases). This CDR3 is built from 14 residues. Germline CDR1 is LGHNA and CDR2 is YNFKEQ. With 1 base removed from V and 6 bases from J, the gap between germline ends came to 9 bases. Here the CDR3 DNA reads TGTGCCAGCAGCCAAGTCGGAGGGGATGAAAAACTGTTTTTT. It yields the protein CASSQVGGDEKLFF.

The rearrangement joins TRBV4-1 to TRBJ1-5, with D possibly being TRBD1 (6 bases). With 2 bases removed from V and 3 bases from J, the gap between germline ends came to 11 bases. The CDR3 length is 15 residues. Germline loops: CDR1 MGHRA, CDR2 YSYEKL. Here the CDR3 DNA reads TGCGCCAGCAGCCAACCGGACAGAAACAATCAGCCCCAGCATTTT. This sequence encodes CASSQPDRNNQPQHF.

The chain has TRBV5-1 and TRBJ1-2; TRBD1 is a possible D gene (6 bases). The germline V and J ends were trimmed by 1 base and 5 bases, with 9 bases remaining between them. Per germline, CDR1 SGHRS and CDR2 YFSETQ. This CDR3 is 13 amino acids long. The CDR3 region is CASSLLGAYGYTF. The CDR3 coding sequence is TGCGCCAGCAGCTTGCTGGGGGCGTATGGCTACACCTTC. The full variable domain, in which reference TRBV5-1 and TRBJ1-2 provide the parts outside the CDR3, is KAGVTQTPRYLIKTRGQQVTLSCSPISGHRSVSWYQQTPGQGLQFLFEYFSETQRNKGNFPGRFSGRQFSNSRSEMNVSTLELGDSALYLCASSLLGAYGYTFGSGTRLTVV.

This chain joins TRBV25-1 and TRBJ2-5, with a tentative D call TRBD1 (6 bases). CDR3 length: 13 residues. Germline-derived CDR1 and CDR2 are MGHDK and SYGVNS. The germline V and J ends were trimmed by 6 bases and 4 bases, with 12 bases remaining between them. The CDR3 DNA reads as TGTGCCAGCAGGAAACAGGGTGTAGAGACCCAGTACTTC. It is translated as CASRKQGVETQYF. Using reference TRBV25-1 and TRBJ2-5 for the parts outside the CDR3, the full variable domain is EADIYQTPRYLVIGTGKKITLECSQTMGHDKMYWYQQDPGMELHLIHYSYGVNSTEKGDLSSESTVSRIRTEHFPLTLESARPSHTSQYLCASRKQGVETQYFGPGTRLLVL.

The rearrangement joins TRBV7-8 to TRBJ1-1; 8 bases are shared with TRBD1. CDR3 length: 14 amino acids. Germline loops: CDR1 SGHVS, CDR2 FQNEAQ. The V and J ends lost 4 bases and 4 bases, in that order; junction bases with no gene match: 5. As DNA, the CDR3 is TGTGCCAGCAGCTACGACAGGGGTGGCACTGAAGCTTTCTTT. It translates to CASSYDRGGTEAFF.

J is TRBJ2-2 and V is TRBV9; a possible D gene is TRBD1 (6 bases). Deletions cut 0 bases from V and 1 base from J, with 10 bases between. This CDR3 spans 16 amino acids. Germline V gene data show CDR1 as SGDLS and CDR2 as YYNGEE. CDR3 in DNA: TGTGCCAGCAGCGTAGAGGGACATATGAACACCGGGGAGCTGTTTTTT. Its protein is CASSVEGHMNTGELFF. Full variable domain (outside the CDR3, taken from reference TRBV9 and TRBJ2-2): DSGVTQTPKHLITATGQRVTLRCSPRSGDLSVYWYQQSLDQGLQFLIQYYNGEERAKGNILERFSAQQFPDLHSELNLSSLELGDSALYFCASSVEGHMNTGELFFGEGSRLTVL.

This chain links TRBV11-2 with TRBJ1-1; weak D call: TRBD1 (5 bases). Germline values: CDR1 SGHAT, CDR2 FQNNGV. Trimming took off 5 bases at V and 0 bases at J, with 19 bases between the two ends. The CDR3 has 17 amino acids. CDR3 nucleotides: TGTGCCAGCAGCCCAGAAGGGGTGCGGGGCTTGAACACTGAAGCTTTCTTT. Translated: CASSPEGVRGLNTEAFF.